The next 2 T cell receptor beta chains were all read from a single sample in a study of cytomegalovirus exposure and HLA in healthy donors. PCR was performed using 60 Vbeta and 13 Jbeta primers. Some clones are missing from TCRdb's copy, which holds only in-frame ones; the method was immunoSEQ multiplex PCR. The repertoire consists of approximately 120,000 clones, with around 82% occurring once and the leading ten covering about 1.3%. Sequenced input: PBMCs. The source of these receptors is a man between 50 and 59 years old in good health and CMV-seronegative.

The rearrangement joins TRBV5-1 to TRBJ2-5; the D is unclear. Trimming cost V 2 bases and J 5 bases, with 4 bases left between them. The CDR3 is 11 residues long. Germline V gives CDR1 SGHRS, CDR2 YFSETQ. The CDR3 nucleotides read TGCGCCAGCAGCTTATCGGAGACCCAGTACTTC. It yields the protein CASSLSETQYF.

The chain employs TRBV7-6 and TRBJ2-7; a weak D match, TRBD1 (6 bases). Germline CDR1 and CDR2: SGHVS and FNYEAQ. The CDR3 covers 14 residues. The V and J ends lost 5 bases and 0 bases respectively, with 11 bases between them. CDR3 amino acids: CASSLLDSSYEQYF. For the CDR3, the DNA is TGTGCCAGCAGCCTATTGGACAGCTCCTACGAGCAGTACTTC.